One sample yielded the 8 T cell receptor beta chains listed below, sequenced in a study of T cells in Graves' hyperthyroidism and ophthalmopathy. The CDR3 regions of TCR beta were amplified from RNA transcripts. With the HTBI primer set, the TCR CDR3 went through a first round of RT-PCR. TCRdb ran MiXCR on the multiplex PCR reads and lists one entry per CDR3 protein. The sample contains a few hundred thousand distinct CDR3 sequences, approximately 14% of which appear only once. Sequenced input: blood. These receptors originate from a woman aged 40 to 55 with Graves' hyperthyroidism.

In this sample, this clonotype turned up a few times. Here the CDR3 DNA reads TGTGCCAGCAGCAAGCGACAGGATTTGAATGGGGCCAACGTCCTGACTTTC. It translates to CASSKRQDLNGANVLTF. The V gene is TRBV11-2, the J gene TRBJ2-6, with TRBD1 as a possible D gene (6 bases). V lost 5 bases and J lost 3, with 17 bases in between. The V gene's germline CDR1 is SGHAT and CDR2 FQNNGV. This CDR3 spans 17 amino acids.

J is TRBJ1-1 and V is TRBV7-2; the D gene is possibly TRBD1 (5 bases). This CDR3 contains 15 residues. Germline-derived CDR1 and CDR2 are SGHTA and FQGNSA. The V end lost 5 bases, the J end lost 3 bases, and 16 bases lay between the germline ends. The chain's CDR3 is CASSAPGPRHTEAFF. DNA of the CDR3: TGTGCCAGCAGCGCACCGGGACCGCGGCACACTGAAGCTTTCTTT. Variable domain in full (rest from reference TRBV7-2 and TRBJ1-1): GAGVSQSPSNKVTEKGKDVELRCDPISGHTALYWYRQSLGQGLEFLIYFQGNSAPDKSGLPSDRFSAERTGGSVSTLTIQRTQQEDSAVYLCASSAPGPRHTEAFFGQGTRLTVV.

This clonotype was recorded many times. V usage is TRBV9 and J usage is TRBJ1-1, with unresolved D. Germline CDR1 reads SGDLS; CDR2 reads YYNGEE. The CDR3 has 12 residues. The V end lost 0 bases, the J end lost 3 bases, and 3 bases lay between the germline ends. The CDR3, as DNA: TGTGCCAGCAGCGTAGCGGACACTGAAGCTTTCTTT. It yields the protein CASSVADTEAFF.

This clonotype was recorded many times. The genes are TRBV11-1 and TRBJ2-3, with D possibly being TRBD2 (5 bases). The CDR3 runs to 16 residues. Germline CDR1 SGHAT, CDR2 FQDESV (reference sequence). V was clipped by 5 bases and J by 2 bases, with 17 bases between them. The CDR3, as DNA: TGTGCCAGCAGCCCGTACCTTGACGGGGACACAGATACGCAGTATTTT. Its translation: CASSPYLDGDTDTQYF.

As for this clonotype: A much larger clone is a single base away; this may be a read error. The chain joins TRBV7-2 to TRBJ2-3; perhaps TRBD2 as D (6 bases). Trimming took off 5 bases at V and 5 bases at J, with 20 bases between the two ends. Germline values: CDR1 SGHTA, CDR2 FQGNSA. The CDR3 extends over 16 amino acids. The CDR3 protein is CASSLGTTSRIDTQYF. CDR3 nucleotide sequence: TGTGCCAGCAGCCTCGGCACCACTAGCAGGATAGATACGCAGTATTTT.

The CDR3 loop is CASSPPTPGQGSGGANVLTF. DNA for the CDR3: TGTGCCAGCAGTCCGCCCACGCCGGGACAGGGGTCGGGTGGGGCCAACGTCCTGACTTTC. The chain uses TRBV28 and TRBJ2-6, with 10 positions matching TRBD1. The V gene end was trimmed by 5 bases and the J gene end by 3 bases; junction bases not matched to a gene: 16. Germline lookup yields CDR1 MDHEN and CDR2 SYDVKM. The CDR3 is 20 residues long.

This chain uses TRBV2 with TRBJ2-1; D unclear. Germline V gives CDR1 SNHLY, CDR2 FYNNEI. V lost 1 base and J lost 10, with 11 bases in between. The length of the CDR3 is 13 residues. CDR3 bases: TGTGCCAGCAGTGAAGGAGGCCGGACGGAGCAGTTCTTC. It encodes CASSEGGRTEQFF. Filled out from reference TRBV2 and TRBJ2-1, the complete variable domain reads EPEVTQTPSHQVTQMGQEVILRCVPISNHLYFYWYRQILGQKVEFLVSFYNNEISEKSEIFDDQFSVERPDGSNFTLKIRSTKLEDSAMYFCASSEGGRTEQFFGPGTRLTVL.

J is TRBJ1-6 and V is TRBV15; no firm D call. This CDR3 is 18 amino acids long. Germline V gene lookup returns CDR1 LNHNV and CDR2 YYDKDF (reference sequence). V lost 1 base and J 7 bases, leaving 20 bases between the germline ends. The CDR3 loop is CATSRGSDIGLKNSPLHF. DNA of the CDR3: TGTGCCACCAGCAGAGGGTCTGATATCGGTTTGAAGAATTCACCCCTCCACTTT.